Listed below are T cell receptor beta chains from one sample, sequenced in a study of T cells in localized non-small cell lung cancer. Sequencing used immunoSEQ multiplex PCR; TCRdb keeps in-frame clones, though not all of them. The sample contains about 26,000 clones, about 91% of which appear only once. The source material was peripheral blood, sampled before any cancer treatment. These receptors were obtained from a female donor older than 55 with stage II squamous cell lung carcinoma. Both conserved end residues are part of each CDR3. Each record gives: V gene, J gene, CDR3 protein.

TRBV5-1,TRBJ2-7,CASSLGPGSTYEQYF
TRBV5-1,TRBJ2-1,CASSLDREYNEQFF
TRBV6-1,TRBJ1-1,CASTIWDTEAFF
TRBV4-1,TRBJ2-2,CASSQTGGTGELFF
TRBV28,TRBJ1-2,CASSLGGARNYGYTF
TRBV5-1,TRBJ2-2,CASSLGLAGAGELFF
TRBV30,TRBJ2-6,CAWSVGSTTGANVLTF
TRBV7-9,TRBJ2-7,CASSSGREKSYEQYF
TRBV5-4,TRBJ1-1,CASSQSQGAEAFF
TRBV6-4,TRBJ2-2,CASSKGGGTTGELFF
TRBV27,TRBJ1-4,CASSPPAPINEKLFF
TRBV7-8,TRBJ1-1,CASSLAENTEAFF
TRBV30,TRBJ2-1,CAWGLKVNEQFF
TRBV7-3,TRBJ1-1,CASSLMRSTEAFF
TRBV7-2,TRBJ1-2,CASSPSGTGRYGYTF
TRBV18,TRBJ1-1,CASSPPRTLNTEAFF
TRBV7-2,TRBJ2-1,CASSLEGGVGQFF
TRBV5-1,TRBJ2-1,CASSLERGEQFF
TRBV27,TRBJ2-1,CASSPSGGVGVEQFF
TRBV28,TRBJ1-1,CASSLRDRGETEAFF
TRBV6-5,TRBJ2-5,CASSYRGGAFETQYF
TRBV7-9,TRBJ2-3,CASSLGRTGTGGDTQYF
TRBV2,TRBJ1-1,CASSEALGGAAFF
TRBV6-9,TRBJ1-1,CASSRSLMNTEAFF
TRBV27,TRBJ2-2,CASRRTAANTGELFF
TRBV6-6,TRBJ2-7,CASREGTSAYEQYF
TRBV30,TRBJ1-5,CAWGRQGAGQPQHF
TRBV5-1,TRBJ2-7,CASSSPGERYEQYF
TRBV7-3,TRBJ2-1,CASRFSSGSGEQFF
TRBV7-2,TRBJ2-7,CASSLGLAGGREQYF
TRBV5-4,TRBJ1-1,CASSLAGALGNTEAFF
TRBV7-9,TRBJ2-6,CASIISGANVLTF
TRBV6-5,TRBJ1-1,CASSYRANTEAFF
TRBV7-9,TRBJ2-3,CASSSFGTSGGPTDTQYF
TRBV11-1,TRBJ2-1,CASSLEQRGSYNEQFF
TRBV7-6,TRBJ1-3,CASSYKAGPHF
TRBV5-1,TRBJ2-5,CASSLVELAGGKTQYF
TRBV5-1,TRBJ1-2,CASSLEGFGYGYTF
TRBV7-8,TRBJ1-5,CASSSLLGDRGNQPQHF
TRBV6-5,TRBJ1-1,CASSYSGGVNTEAFF
TRBV5-1,TRBJ1-6,CASSPGQGYNSPLHF
TRBV11-2,TRBJ2-2,CASSKGLAGNTGELFF
TRBV19,TRBJ2-7,CASSIAGFGTGVYEQYF
TRBV4-1,TRBJ2-7,CASSQTRQGPISYEQYF
TRBV4-3,TRBJ2-2,CASSQGTGGDTGELFF